Below are 27 T cell receptor beta chains sequenced from a single sample in a study of early T cells in non-severe SARS-CoV-2 infection. TCRdb redid the calling of the 5' RACE reads with MiXCR, one entry per CDR3 protein. The sample has about 110,000 distinct CDR3 sequences; roughly 12% are singletons. The sequenced sample was whole blood. The receptor source for this set is an adult who was a healthcare worker with PCR-confirmed SARS-CoV-2 infection or an uninfected control (not recorded which).

This clonotype occurred many times. This sequence joins TRBV5-1 and TRBJ2-7, with TRBD1 matching 7 bases. The CDR3 has 16 residues. V was clipped by 1 base and J by 1 base; unmatched bases: 8. CDR1 and CDR2 (germline): SGHRS, YFSETQ. The DNA for the CDR3 is TGCGCCAGCAGCTTGATAGGGGGCAAAGGATCCTACGAGCAGTACTTC. Translation: CASSLIGGKGSYEQYF.

This clonotype was seen more than once but under ten times. The gene calls are TRBV15 and TRBJ2-1, with a tentative D call TRBD2 (5 bases). Germline V lookup: CDR1 LNHNV, CDR2 YYDKDF (reference sequence). The CDR3 runs to 17 residues. The V end was cut by 0 bases, the J end by 0 bases, with 12 bases between. CDR3 protein: CATSRDPPGSSYNEQFF. The CDR3 DNA follows: TGTGCCACCAGCAGAGATCCCCCTGGGAGCTCCTACAATGAGCAGTTCTTC.

This clonotype was observed many times. The J gene is TRBJ1-5, the V gene TRBV19; TRBD1 aligns across 9 bases. There are 15 residues in the CDR3. V was pared by 6 bases and J by 0 bases, with 3 bases of the junction left unmatched. Germline lookup yields CDR1 LNHDA and CDR2 SQIVND (reference sequence). The CDR3 region has the DNA TGTGCCAGTAGGGCGGACAGGGGTAGCAATCAGCCCCAGCATTTT. Amino acid sequence: CASRADRGSNQPQHF. Together with reference TRBV19 and TRBJ1-5, the CDR3 gives the full variable domain: DGGITQSPKYLFRKEGQNVTLSCEQNLNHDAMYWYRQDPGQGLRLIYYSQIVNDFQKGDIAEGYSVSREKKESFPLTVTSAQKNPTAFYLCASRADRGSNQPQHFGDGTRLSIL.

This clonotype was picked up a small number of times. The rearrangement links TRBV29-1 to TRBJ2-1; no definite D call. This CDR3 has 11 amino acids. The germline gives CDR1 SQVTM, CDR2 ANQGSEA. V lost 3 bases, J lost 6 bases, and 6 bases lay in between. The CDR3 DNA follows: TGCAGCGTTGAGTCTCCCAATGAGCAGTTCTTC. This codes for CSVESPNEQFF.

This chain links TRBV24-1 with TRBJ2-1; 10 bases line up with TRBD2. V was clipped by 4 bases and J by 6 bases; unmatched bases: 5. The germline gives CDR1 KGHDR, CDR2 SFDVKD. The CDR3 sequence is 15 residues long. CDR3 residues: CATSEPAGGVNEQFF. The CDR3 bases are TGTGCCACCAGTGAACCAGCGGGAGGGGTCAATGAGCAGTTCTTC.

This clonotype was picked up many times. V is TRBV10-3 and J is TRBJ2-3; D is possibly TRBD1 or TRBD2 (5 bases each). Germline V gene sequence: CDR1 ENHRY, CDR2 SYGVKD. Trimming shortened V by 0 bases and J by 5 bases, and 12 bases separated the two germline ends. The CDR3 spans 15 residues. The CDR3 sequence is CAISESRGMGDTQYF. Written as DNA, the CDR3 is TGTGCCATCAGTGAGTCACGGGGCATGGGAGATACGCAGTATTTT.

This clonotype has just a few counts. V is TRBV20-1 and J is TRBJ2-3, with TRBD2 identical over 15 bases. J lost 0 bases, V lost 0 bases, and 7 bases had no gene match. CDR3 length: 19 amino acids. The V gene's germline CDR1 is DFQATT and CDR2 SNEGSKA (reference sequence). CDR3 region: CSARDLGLAGGLSTDTQYF. CDR3 coding DNA: TGCAGTGCTAGAGATCTTGGACTAGCGGGGGGGTTGAGCACAGATACGCAGTATTTT.

The rearrangement uses TRBV6-6 and TRBJ2-7; D tentatively reads TRBD1 or TRBD2 (5 bases each). This CDR3 has 15 residues. V gave up 4 bases and J gave up 6 bases, with 19 bases separating them. CDR1 is MNHNY, CDR2 SVGAGI, per germline (reference sequence). In nucleotides, the CDR3 is TGTGCCAGCAGTTCCCGGGACGGCACCACCTGCGAGCAGTACTTC. This encodes CASSSRDGTTCEQYF.

The sample holds a few counts of this clonotype. The V call is TRBV9, the J call TRBJ2-7, with a tentative D call TRBD1 (5 bases). The CDR3 has 14 amino acids. Germline V gene lookup returns CDR1 SGDLS and CDR2 YYNGEE. V was cut by 4 bases and J by 3 bases, with 14 bases left in between. In DNA, the CDR3 is TGTGCCAGCAGCCCATTGACAGAGATCTACGAGCAGTACTTC. Protein: CASSPLTEIYEQYF.

This clonotype was found many times. V and J are TRBV12-3 or TRBV12-4 and TRBJ2-7; 13 nucleotides line up with TRBD2. V was clipped by 6 bases and J by 7 bases; unmatched bases: 6. CDR3 size: 14 residues. CDR3 amino acids: CASRLAGGPGEQYF. The CDR3 region has the DNA TGTGCCAGCAGACTAGCGGGAGGGCCCGGAGAGCAGTACTTC.

This clonotype was observed many times. The chain employs TRBV5-5 and TRBJ1-1; the match to TRBD1 covers 9 bases. Germline V lookup: CDR1 SGHKS, CDR2 YYEKEE (reference sequence). The CDR3 is made up of 16 amino acids. Trimming removed 5 bases from V and 0 bases from J; junction bases left unmatched: 8. The CDR3 protein is CASRGGQGTMNTEAFF. In nucleotides, the CDR3 is TGTGCCAGCAGAGGGGGACAGGGAACGATGAACACTGAAGCTTTCTTT. Full variable domain (remainder filled in from reference TRBV5-5 and TRBJ1-1): DAGVTQSPTHLIKTRGQQVTLRCSPISGHKSVSWYQQVLGQGPQFIFQYYEKEERGRGNFPDRFSARQFPNYSSELNVNALLLGDSALYLCASRGGQGTMNTEAFFGQGTRLTVV.

This clonotype was seen a handful of times. The rearrangement uses TRBV12-3 or TRBV12-4 and TRBJ1-3, with a weak D call TRBD1 (6 bases). The CDR3 sequence is 15 residues long. V lost 2 bases to trimming and J lost 0 bases, with 8 bases between them. This CDR3 reads CASSLLDSSGNTIYF. The CDR3 nucleotides are TGTGCCAGCAGTTTATTGGACAGCTCTGGAAACACCATATATTTT.

This sequence joins TRBV7-3 and TRBJ1-2, with TRBD1 matching over 7 bases. From germline, CDR1 is SGHTA and CDR2 FQGTGA. After removal of 6 bases from V and 8 bases from J, the junction contained 9 bases not matched to a gene. CDR3 length equals 13 residues. The CDR3 protein is CASRQDRSRGYTF. Written as DNA, the CDR3 is TGTGCCAGCAGACAGGACAGGTCGAGAGGCTACACCTTC.

The chain employs TRBV6-6 and TRBJ1-2; 8 positions agree with TRBD1. Germline V CDR1 and CDR2: MNHNY, SVGAGI (reference sequence). The CDR3 runs to 13 residues. V lost 6 bases to trimming and J lost 12 bases; unmatched junction nucleotides: 12. The CDR3 sequence: CASRFQGAVGNTF. As DNA, the CDR3 is TGTGCCAGCAGGTTCCAGGGGGCGGTCGGGAACACCTTC.

The chain joins TRBV7-2 to TRBJ1-1; D gene ambiguous. The CDR3 sequence is 13 residues long. Germline CDR1 is SGHTA and CDR2 is FQGNSA. The V end lost 2 bases, the J end lost 3 bases, and 7 bases lay between the germline ends. The CDR3 sequence: CASSLSLYTEAFF. The CDR3 nucleotides read TGTGCCAGCAGCTTAAGCCTCTACACTGAAGCTTTCTTT. Supplemented by reference TRBV7-2 and TRBJ1-1, the full variable domain reads GAGVSQSPSNKVTEKGKDVELRCDPISGHTALYWYRQSLGQGLEFLIYFQGNSAPDKSGLPSDRFSAERTGGSVSTLTIQRTQQEDSAVYLCASSLSLYTEAFFGQGTRLTVV.

The chain has TRBV27 and TRBJ2-7; TRBD1 agrees at 8 bases. This CDR3 comprises 15 residues. V was clipped by 6 bases and J by 1 base; unmatched bases: 8. The germline V gene encodes CDR1 MNHEY and CDR2 SMNVEV (reference sequence). The CDR3 loop reads CASRKQGAISYEQYF. The CDR3 coding sequence is TGTGCCAGCAGAAAGCAGGGGGCTATTTCCTACGAGCAGTACTTC.

This chain links TRBV7-6 with TRBJ2-1, with D tentatively TRBD1 or TRBD2 (5 bases each). The length of the CDR3 is 15 residues. CDR1 is SGHVS, CDR2 FNYEAQ, per germline. V was shortened by 5 bases and J by 3 bases, with 14 bases between the two germline ends. In nucleotides, the CDR3 is TGTGCCAGCAGCCCGACCGGGACCATCTACAATGAGCAGTTCTTC. This gives the protein CASSPTGTIYNEQFF.

This clonotype turned up a few times. This chain uses TRBV10-3 with TRBJ2-3, with a tentative D call TRBD2 (6 bases). The V end was cut by 6 bases, the J end by 0 bases, with 19 bases between. The CDR3 consists of 17 residues. Germline assignment: CDR1 ENHRY and CDR2 SYGVKD. The chain's CDR3 is CAISETAGHTSTDTQYF. CDR3 coding DNA: TGTGCCATCAGCGAGACAGCGGGCCATACTAGCACAGATACGCAGTATTTT.

This clonotype was seen ten or more times. V is TRBV4-2 and J is TRBJ1-1; 7 bases fit TRBD1. V lost 8 bases, J lost 7 bases, and 10 bases stayed unmatched. Germline V gene lookup returns CDR1 LGHNA and CDR2 YNFKEQ. The length of the CDR3 is 13 residues. The CDR3, as DNA: TGTGCCAGCCTCCTCCGGGACAGCCTTGAAGCTTTCTTT. Its translation: CASLLRDSLEAFF.

This clonotype was seen a handful of times. The genes are TRBV6-1 and TRBJ1-6; D is undetermined. The CDR3 consists of 11 residues. Per germline, CDR1 MNHNS and CDR2 SASEGT. V shed 6 bases and J shed 7 bases, with 4 bases lying between them. The chain's CDR3 is CASRENSPLHF. The DNA for the CDR3 is TGTGCCAGCAGAGAGAATTCACCCCTCCACTTT.

V usage is TRBV10-3 and J usage is TRBJ1-2; D not resolved. V lost 3 bases and J lost 7, with 15 bases in between. There are 14 residues in the CDR3. Germline V gives CDR1 ENHRY, CDR2 SYGVKD. The CDR3 coding sequence is TGTGCCATCAGTGAAGGCCGCAACGAGGGTGGCTACACCTTC. This translates into CAISEGRNEGGYTF.

This clonotype was detected ten times or more. This chain connects TRBV10-1 to TRBJ2-1; the match to TRBD2 covers 12 bases. Germline V lookup: CDR1 WNHNN, CDR2 SYGVQD (reference sequence). The ends lost 5 bases at V and 0 bases at J; junction bases unmatched: 2. The CDR3 runs to 16 residues. This chain's CDR3 is CASSLTSGSSYNEQFF. CDR3 DNA: TGCGCCAGCAGTTTGACTAGCGGGAGCTCCTACAATGAGCAGTTCTTC.

This clonotype was observed a handful of times. V and J are TRBV29-1 and TRBJ1-1; perhaps TRBD1 as D (5 bases). V dropped 3 bases and J dropped 0 bases, with 14 bases sitting between them. Germline loops: CDR1 SQVTM, CDR2 ANQGSEA. The CDR3 runs 15 residues. The CDR3 reads CSVETGHGMNTEAFF. DNA for the CDR3: TGCAGCGTTGAGACTGGACACGGTATGAACACTGAAGCTTTCTTT.

This clonotype was observed at least ten times. V gene TRBV12-3 or TRBV12-4 combines with J gene TRBJ1-1, with D possibly being TRBD1 (5 bases). V dropped 11 bases and J dropped 5 bases, with 12 bases sitting between them. This CDR3 is 11 amino acids long. For the CDR3, the DNA is TGTGCCTCAACCAGGGCAACTGAAGCTTTCTTT. Encoded protein: CASTRATEAFF.

There are a few counts of this clonotype. V usage is TRBV12-3 or TRBV12-4 and J usage is TRBJ2-2; TRBD1 aligns across 8 bases. The CDR3 is made up of 15 amino acids. The V gene end was trimmed by 4 bases and the J gene end by 4 bases; junction bases not matched to a gene: 5. The CDR3 DNA reads as TGTGCCAGCAGTTGGCAGGGGGCGGCCACCGGGGAGCTGTTTTTT. Translation: CASSWQGAATGELFF.

This sequence joins TRBV28 and TRBJ1-3; D unresolved. This CDR3 has 15 residues. CDR1 and CDR2 from the germline V gene are MDHEN and SYDVKM. V gave up 5 bases and J gave up 0 bases, with 11 bases separating them. The CDR3 sequence: CASSTTVISGNTIYF. DNA for the CDR3: TGTGCCAGCAGTACAACAGTAATCTCTGGAAACACCATATATTTT.

This clonotype was detected a few times. The DNA of the CDR3 is TGTGCCAGCAGCTTGGCAGTCCTAAAAGAGACCCAGTACTTC. Encoded protein: CASSLAVLKETQYF. V and J are TRBV5-6 and TRBJ2-5; D gene ambiguous. CDR1 and CDR2 from the germline V gene are SGHDT and YYEEEE. The CDR3 is 14 residues long. V lost 0 bases to trimming and J lost 3 bases, with 9 bases between them.